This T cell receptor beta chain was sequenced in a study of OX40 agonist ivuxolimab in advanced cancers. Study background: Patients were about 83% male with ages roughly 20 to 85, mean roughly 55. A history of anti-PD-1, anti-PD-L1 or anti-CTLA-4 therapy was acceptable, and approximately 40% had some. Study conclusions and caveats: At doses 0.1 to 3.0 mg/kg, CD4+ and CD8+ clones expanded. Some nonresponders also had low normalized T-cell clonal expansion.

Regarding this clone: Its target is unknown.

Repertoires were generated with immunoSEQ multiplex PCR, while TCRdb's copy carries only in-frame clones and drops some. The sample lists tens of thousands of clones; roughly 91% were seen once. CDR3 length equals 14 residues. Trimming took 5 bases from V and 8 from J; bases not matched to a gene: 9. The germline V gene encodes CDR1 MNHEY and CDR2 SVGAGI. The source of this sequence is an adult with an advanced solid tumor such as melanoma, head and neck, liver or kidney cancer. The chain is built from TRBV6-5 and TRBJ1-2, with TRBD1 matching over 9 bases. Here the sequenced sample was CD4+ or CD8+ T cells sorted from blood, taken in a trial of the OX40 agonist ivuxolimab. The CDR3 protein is CASSRTGGSGGYTF. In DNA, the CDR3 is TGTGCCAGCAGTCGCACAGGGGGCAGCGGGGGCTACACCTTC.